Described below is a single TCR beta chain sequence and its context. Its antigen is undetermined. Ipilimumab-mediated CTLA-4 blockade plus focal radiation was given to patients having chemo-refractory metastatic non-small-cell lung cancer. V was cut by 1 base and J by 3 bases, with 13 bases left in between. The CDR3 has 15 amino acids. Germline V lookup: CDR1 MNHNS, CDR2 SASEGT. This record belongs to a study of radiotherapy plus CTLA-4 blockade in lung cancer. As for the study in general: Objective responses were documented in around a sixth of patients, with disease control in around 31%.

Some clones are missing from TCRdb's copy, which holds only in-frame ones; the method was immunoSEQ multiplex PCR. In the table there are tens of thousands of clones, 84% of which are singletons. Study-level results: Radiotherapy with ipilimumab was followed by blood expansion of tumor-derived clones.

Sequenced here: peripheral blood, sampled from a patient treated with radiotherapy plus ipilimumab. The chain has TRBV6-1 and TRBJ2-7, with D hard to call. The origin of this receptor is a human donor with non-small cell lung cancer whose response to radiotherapy plus ipilimumab could not be evaluated. The CDR3 region has the DNA TGTGCCAGCAGTGAAGTGCCCCTTCCGGGCTACGAGCAGTACTTC. Translating gives CASSEVPLPGYEQYF.